These T cell receptor beta chains were read from a single sample in a study of T cell responses to AZD1222 COVID-19 vaccine. TCRdb's copy holds only in-frame clones and misses some; the assay was immunoSEQ multiplex PCR. Of 150,000 to 200,000 clones listed, about 90% are singletons. The source material was peripheral blood, sampled 28 days after the second AZD1222 dose. All receptors derive from an adult who received the AZD1222 COVID-19 vaccine. The conserved cysteine and the conserved F or W are not part of the CDR3 here.

V gene	J gene	CDR3 protein
TRBV5-1	TRBJ1-5	ASSLAGATNQPQH
TRBV7-2	TRBJ2-7	ASSFDRYEQY
TRBV6-5	TRBJ2-7	ASSYGRGVSYEQY
TRBV3-1/TRBV3-2	TRBJ1-4	ASSQEGVGEKLF
TRBV30	TRBJ1-2	ASALVAYGYT
TRBV7-7	TRBJ1-3	ASGSGNTIY
TRBV6-5	TRBJ1-5	ASSPQAGNRQPQH
TRBV11-1	TRBJ2-1	ASRPTGTRSYNEQF
TRBV2	TRBJ1-2	ASVTATYGYT
TRBV21-1	TRBJ1-6	ASSKARLGAPDNSPLH
TRBV9	TRBJ1-3	ASSYGRGPGTGNTIY
TRBV28	TRBJ1-1	ASRHPRWNTEAF
TRBV10-1	TRBJ1-2	ASSERGSYGYT
TRBV5-6	TRBJ1-6	ASSLVVGSASPLH
TRBV30	TRBJ2-3	AWSGLGGGTDTQY
TRBV9	TRBJ2-5	ASSVGAGWVETQY
TRBV11-2	TRBJ1-4	ASSLVQGSEKLF
TRBV19	TRBJ2-4	ASSIQILAGGAKNIQY
TRBV3-1/TRBV3-2	TRBJ2-1	ASSQGWTSGGSEQF
TRBV4-3	TRBJ2-2	ASSQTSLNTGELF
TRBV6-5	TRBJ1-6	ASTPTGGSSPLH
TRBV5-8	TRBJ2-7	ASSPLAISSGRGEQY
TRBV7-2	TRBJ1-3	ASSLSRGVISGNTIY
TRBV30	TRBJ1-2	AWNLGQGSSYGYT
TRBV14	TRBJ2-7	ASRGPSYEQY
TRBV15	TRBJ1-2	ATSRDVGFLYGYT
TRBV10-3	TRBJ2-2	AISISGWTGELF
TRBV28	TRBJ1-5	ASSLSDRRNQPQH
TRBV2	TRBJ1-1	ASSERELNTEAF
TRBV27	TRBJ1-4	ASSFRTGEKLF
TRBV6-5	TRBJ1-2	ASSYRLGYYGYT
TRBV6-6	TRBJ1-2	ASSYVREGGYT
TRBV9	TRBJ2-1	ASRTGHPTSSYNEQF
TRBV7-2	TRBJ2-2	ASSLNTGELF
TRBV6-2/TRBV6-3	TRBJ2-7	ASSYARTSGRNEQY
TRBV6-2/TRBV6-3	TRBJ2-7	ASSTYSEQY
TRBV5-1	TRBJ1-2	ASSLAGDYYGYT
TRBV27	TRBJ1-6	ASSFLIGQRSPLH
TRBV5-6	TRBJ2-6	ASSSGISSGANVLT
TRBV6-5	TRBJ1-2	ASRKAESRGYGYT
TRBV5-1	TRBJ1-5	ASSLQGTTGQPQH